Shown below are 3 T cell receptor beta chains from a single sample sequenced in a study of T cells in Graves' hyperthyroidism and ophthalmopathy. Template material for amplifying TCR beta CDR3 regions consisted of RNA transcripts. Researchers ran a first-round RT-PCR on the TCR CDR3 using the HTBI primer set. TCRdb re-analysed the multiplex PCR reads in MiXCR, keeping a single row per CDR3 protein. The data hold roughly 280,000 distinct CDR3 sequences, with about a sixth observed a single time. Material: blood. Source of these receptors: a woman aged 60-75 years with Graves' ophthalmopathy.

About this clonotype: A much more abundant neighbour one base away suggests this may be a read error. This sequence joins TRBV10-3 and TRBJ1-6, with 9 bases matching TRBD1. This CDR3 has 19 residues. CDR1 and CDR2 (germline): ENHRY, SYGVKD. The CDR3 region has the DNA TGTGCCAGCAGCCCCCTCTTGGGACAGGGAAGCTCCTATAATTCACCCCCCCACTTT. Translating it yields CASSPLLGQGSSYNSPPHF.

V usage is TRBV4-1 and J usage is TRBJ1-1; D may be TRBD1 (6 bases). Trimming removed 4 bases at V and 1 base at J, with 10 bases between. From germline, CDR1 is MGHRA and CDR2 YSYEKL. This CDR3 spans 14 amino acids. CDR3 sequence (DNA): TGCGCCAGCAGCCTCCCACAGGGGAACACTGAAGCTTTCTTT. It yields the protein CASSLPQGNTEAFF.

In this sample, this clonotype turned up a few times. The J gene is TRBJ2-2, the V gene TRBV9; D is unclear. Trimming cost V 0 bases and J 3 bases, with 15 bases left between them. CDR1 is SGDLS and CDR2 is YYNGEE in the germline V gene. The CDR3 loop spans 17 amino acids. CDR3 DNA: TGTGCCAGCAGCGTAGGTCGGGTCCCTGATTACACCGGGGAGCTGTTTTTT. Translating gives CASSVGRVPDYTGELFF.